This TCR beta chain was found in a study of shared clonotypes between healthy human individuals. Study-level points and caveats: As a rule, naive subsets had a larger estimated richness than memory subsets. Some naive CD4 clonotypes, about 5.5%, turned up in common across four donors.

Approximately 210 ng DNA, 25,000 to 30,000 T cell genomes, went into each sorted-subset replicate PCR. Only in-frame clones appear in the TCRdb table, and some are missing; sequencing was by immunoSEQ multiplex PCR. Of millions of clones listed, over 85% are singletons. A remark on this clone: Its specificity is unknown.

The healthy adult donors were HIV-negative and reported no recent acute infections or vaccinations. CDR3 length equals 14 residues. CDR1 and CDR2 (germline): SGHRS, YFSETQ. The V and J ends lost 0 bases and 8 bases, in that order; junction bases with no gene match: 4. The rearrangement joins TRBV5-1 to TRBJ1-4, with 7 bases identical to TRBD1. This TCR derives from a man aged 18 to 29 in good health. The specimen sequenced was naive CD4+ T cells sorted from blood. Noted subset: CD45RA+ positively selected. CDR3 sequence: CASSLATGREKLFF. In DNA, the CDR3 is TGCGCCAGCAGCTTGGCGACAGGGCGCGAAAAACTGTTTTTT.